Sequencing of this T cell receptor (beta chain) was carried out in a study of blood T cell repertoires in COVID-19. This clone was detected only once. The CDR3 covers 13 residues. Germline V gene data show CDR1 as LNHDA and CDR2 as SQIVND (reference sequence). Trimming pared 3 bases from V and 7 bases from J, leaving 10 bases between. The authors' processing: Reference gene primer amplification gave estimated nucleated cell counts. Method: immunoSEQ multiplex PCR; TCRdb's copy keeps in-frame clones and lacks some. The DNA gave D and trimming, while V, J and clone size come from that table. The sample holds fewer than 45,000 clones, roughly 78% seen once.

The chain couples TRBV19 to TRBJ1-5, with unresolved D. The clonotype originates from a man in his 60s with acute or convalescent COVID-19. The sample comprised peripheral blood. For the CDR3, the DNA is TGTGCCAGTAGTATTGAGGGATCGCAGCCCCAGCATTTT. Translation: CASSIEGSQPQHF.